The entry below describes one T cell receptor (beta chain). Germline CDR1 and CDR2: MNHEY and SVGAGI. Trimming removed 3 bases at V and 5 bases at J, with 14 bases between. This CDR3 region has 14 residues. Authors' analysis steps: Without quality scores, immunoSEQ junctional reads could not be filtered like full-length reads. The table came from immunoSEQ multiplex PCR; TCRdb's copy has only in-frame clones and leaves some out. The D gene and trimming were derived from the DNA, and the V and J assignments and clone size from that table. The table includes fewer than 3 million clones, less than 95% detected once. The sample belongs to a study of shared clonotypes between healthy human individuals.

The chain has TRBV6-5 and TRBJ2-7; D call uncertain. The sequence was obtained from a man aged 18-30 years in good health. Some clones in this sample may be carry-over from other donors' samples. Sequencing was carried out using naive CD4+ T cells from PBMCs. The subset here: CD45RA+ positively selected. CDR3 protein: CASSYSMGNDEQYF. The CDR3 region has the DNA TGTGCCAGCAGTTATTCGATGGGTAACGACGAGCAGTACTTC.